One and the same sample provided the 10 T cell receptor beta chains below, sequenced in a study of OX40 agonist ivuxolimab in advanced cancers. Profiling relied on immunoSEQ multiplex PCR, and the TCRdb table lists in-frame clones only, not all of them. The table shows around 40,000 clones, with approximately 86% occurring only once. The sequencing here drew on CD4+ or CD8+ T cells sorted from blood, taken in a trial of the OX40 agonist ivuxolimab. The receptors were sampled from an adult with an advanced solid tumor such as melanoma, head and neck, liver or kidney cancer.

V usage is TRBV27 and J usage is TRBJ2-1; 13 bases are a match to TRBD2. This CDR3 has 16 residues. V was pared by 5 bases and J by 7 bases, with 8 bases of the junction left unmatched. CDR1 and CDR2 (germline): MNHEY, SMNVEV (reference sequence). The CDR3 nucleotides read TGTGCCAGCAGTGTCGGACTAGCGGGAGTGGTGAATGAGCAGTTCTTC. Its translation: CASSVGLAGVVNEQFF.

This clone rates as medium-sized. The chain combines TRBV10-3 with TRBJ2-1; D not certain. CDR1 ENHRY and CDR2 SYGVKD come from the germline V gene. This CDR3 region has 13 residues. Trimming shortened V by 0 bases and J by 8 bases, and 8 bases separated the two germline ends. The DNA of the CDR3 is TGTGCCATCAGTGAGTCGTCGGAGCATGAGCAGTTCTTC. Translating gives CAISESSEHEQFF.

CDR3 loop: CASSELGYTAFF. The DNA for the CDR3 is TGTGCCAGCAGTGAATTGGGGTATACGGCTTTCTTT. The chain employs TRBV6-1 and TRBJ1-1; D unresolved. The CDR3 is 12 residues long. CDR1 and CDR2 from the germline V gene are MNHNS and SASEGT. V gave up 2 bases and J gave up 11 bases, with 12 bases separating them.

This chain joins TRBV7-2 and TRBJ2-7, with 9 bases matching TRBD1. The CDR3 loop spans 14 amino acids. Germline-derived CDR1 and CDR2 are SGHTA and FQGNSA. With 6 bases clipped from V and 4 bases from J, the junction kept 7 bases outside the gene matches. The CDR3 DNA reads TGTGCCAGCAGACCCGGGACAGGGTGGTACGAGCAGTACGTC. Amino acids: CASRPGTGWYEQYV.

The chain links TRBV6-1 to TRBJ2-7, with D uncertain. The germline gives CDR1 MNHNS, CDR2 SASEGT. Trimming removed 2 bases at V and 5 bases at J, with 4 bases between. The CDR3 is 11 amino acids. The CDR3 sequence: CASSEIHEQYV. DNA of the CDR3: TGTGCCAGCAGTGAAATCCACGAGCAGTACGTC.

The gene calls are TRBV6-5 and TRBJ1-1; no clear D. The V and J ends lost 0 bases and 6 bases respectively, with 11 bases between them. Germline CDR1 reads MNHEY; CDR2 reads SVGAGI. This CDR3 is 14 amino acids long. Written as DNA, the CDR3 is TGTGCCAGCAGTTACTCCAATTGGGAAGCTGAAGCTTTCTTT. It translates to CASSYSNWEAEAFF.

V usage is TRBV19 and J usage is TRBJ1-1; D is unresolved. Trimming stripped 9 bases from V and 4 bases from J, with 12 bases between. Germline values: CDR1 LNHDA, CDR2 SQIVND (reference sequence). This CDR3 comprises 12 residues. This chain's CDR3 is CASRTGFTEAFF. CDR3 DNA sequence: TGTGCCAGCCGGACGGGTTTCACTGAAGCTTTCTTT.

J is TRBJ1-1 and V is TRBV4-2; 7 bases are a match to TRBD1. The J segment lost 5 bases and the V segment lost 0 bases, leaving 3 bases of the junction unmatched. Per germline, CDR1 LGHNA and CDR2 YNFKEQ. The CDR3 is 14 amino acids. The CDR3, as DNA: TGTGCCAGCAGCCAAGATACAGGGGAGACTGAAGCTTTCTTT. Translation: CASSQDTGETEAFF.

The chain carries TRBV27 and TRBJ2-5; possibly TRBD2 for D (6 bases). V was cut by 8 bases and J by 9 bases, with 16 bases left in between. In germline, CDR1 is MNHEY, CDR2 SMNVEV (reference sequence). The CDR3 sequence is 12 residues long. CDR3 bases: TGTGCCAGCGGAGGAGGGTACGGGGCCCAGTACTTC. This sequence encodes CASGGGYGAQYF.

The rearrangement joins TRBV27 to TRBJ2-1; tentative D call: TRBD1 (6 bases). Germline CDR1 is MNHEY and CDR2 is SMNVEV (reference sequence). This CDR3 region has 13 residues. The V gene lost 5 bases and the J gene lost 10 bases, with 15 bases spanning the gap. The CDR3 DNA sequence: TGTGCCAGCAGTCACGACAGGACGTGGGAGCAGTTCTTC. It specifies CASSHDRTWEQFF.